This T cell receptor (beta chain) was found in a study of T-cell memory formation after mild COVID-19. General study findings and limits: Shrinking CD4+ clones resided mostly in CM and EM, and CD8+ ones in EMRA. The authors left the SARS-CoV-2 specificity of second-wave clones peaking on day 37 unconfirmed. Pre-infection memory held some responding clones, suggesting pre-existing cross-reactive T cells responded.

The CDR3 loop spans 15 amino acids. CDR1 is DFQATT, CDR2 SNEGSKA, per germline (reference sequence). Trimming cost V 2 bases and J 6 bases; bases outside gene matches: 12. TCRdb re-analysed the 5' RACE reads in MiXCR, keeping a single row per CDR3 protein. The sample lists 180,000 or so distinct CDR3 sequences, about 9.9% occurring once. In this sample, this clonotype turned up a few times. The antigen is unknown. The sequence derives from a man aged 18 to 29 who had mild COVID-19 (a few samples of this study predate the infection). Cell type and time point are not known. Sequencing was done on a sample of PBMCs or a T cell subset sorted from them (not recorded which). The chain has TRBV20-1 and TRBJ1-2; 7 bases align to TRBD1. CDR3 coding DNA: TGCAGTGCTAGATCCCCAACCGGGACAGAGCATGGCTACACCTTC. This gives the protein CSARSPTGTEHGYTF.